This TCR beta chain was identified in a study of cytomegalovirus exposure and HLA in healthy donors. Study-wide results and caveats: Analyzed later, most CMV-associated TCR beta chains appeared HLA-restricted. Certain sequence variants were highly shared and formed a cluster, and this cluster was likely a sequencing artifact. The listing of fewer than 200 TCR beta chains classed them as cytomegalovirus-associated. TCR beta V- and J-gene trimming, according to a later analysis, was linked to a missense DCLRE1C variant.

With 3 bases clipped from V and 2 bases from J, the junction kept 9 bases outside the gene matches. In germline, CDR1 is SGHRS, CDR2 YFSETQ. This CDR3 contains 16 residues. Amplification used 60 Vbeta primers and 13 Jbeta primers. Sequenced by immunoSEQ multiplex PCR; TCRdb stores in-frame clones only, minus some. This sample has about 130,000 clones, with roughly 73% found just once. With regard to this clone: Its antigen is undetermined.

Source material: PBMCs. The chain employs TRBV5-1 and TRBJ2-5, with 8 bases that match TRBD2. This receptor was identified in a man in his sixties in good health and CMV-seropositive. The CDR3 nucleotides are TGCGCCAGCAGCTCCCGGACTAGCTCTATTCAAGAGACCCAGTACTTC. This sequence encodes CASSSRTSSIQETQYF.